This TCR beta chain is from a study of cytomegalovirus exposure and HLA in healthy donors. PCR involved 60 Vbeta and 13 Jbeta primers. This table comes from immunoSEQ multiplex PCR, and its TCRdb copy is limited to in-frame clones, with some not included. The top ten hold approximately 4.5% of the sample, which has some 120,000 clones, roughly 83% seen once. This clone is labeled medium-sized. Sequencing was done on a sample of PBMCs. The source is a young man in good health and CMV-seropositive.

CDR3 bases: TGTGCCAGCAGTCCGGTGGTCTACAATGAGCAGTTCTTC. Translating gives CASSPVVYNEQFF. The rearrangement joins TRBV28 to TRBJ2-1; D is unclear. Trimming shortened V by 5 bases and J by 3 bases, and 8 bases separated the two germline ends. The CDR3 has 13 amino acids. CDR1 is MDHEN, CDR2 SYDVKM, per germline.